The 11 T cell receptor beta chains below all came from one sample that was sequenced in a study of technical replicates of blood from a few donors (dated by TCRdb to 2016 to 2017). The protocol used for the library was the immunoSEQ multiplex PCR assay. The source is immuneACCESS, and TCRdb retained only in-frame sequences with V and J called. Part of the clones is not carried over; for the studies checked, unresolved V genes explain less than half of this, and the remainder is unexplained. Across this sample there are tens of thousands of clones, with over 90% seen only once. The top ten clones comprise over 0.2% of the sample. Sequenced input: T cells isolated from PBMCs. The source of these receptors is a human donor in good health.

This clone came up once. The chain couples TRBV2 to TRBJ2-1; a weak D match, TRBD2 (6 bases). V lost 3 bases and J 10 bases, leaving 13 bases between the germline ends. The CDR3 is 13 amino acids. CDR1 SNHLY and CDR2 FYNNEI come from the germline V gene. The CDR3 is CASSDGGDEEQFF. The CDR3 bases are TGTGCCAGCAGTGATGGAGGGGACGAGGAGCAGTTCTTC.

J is TRBJ2-7 and V is TRBV7-2, with TRBD2 as a possible D gene (5 bases). The germline V and J ends were trimmed by 8 bases and 2 bases, with 19 bases remaining between them. Germline CDR1 SGHTA, CDR2 FQGNSA. The CDR3 totals 15 residues. CDR3 coding DNA: TGTGCCAGCCGCCCGGGAACGGCCGCCCCCTACGAGCAGTACTTC. Translated, it gives CASRPGTAAPYEQYF.

The V call is TRBV27, the J call TRBJ1-2, with D possibly matching TRBD1 (6 bases). This CDR3 is built from 15 residues. Per the germline V gene, CDR1 is MNHEY and CDR2 is SMNVEV (reference sequence). Deletions cut 3 bases from V and 4 bases from J, with 15 bases between. The CDR3 region has the DNA TGTGCCAGCAGTTTTAGGACAGTACCTTTCTATGGCTACACCTTC. Residues: CASSFRTVPFYGYTF.

The rearrangement links TRBV19 to TRBJ1-2; no clear D. Trimming left V 6 bases short and J 2 bases short, with 10 bases between. The CDR3 totals 13 residues. Germline CDR1 and CDR2: LNHDA and SQIVND (reference sequence). The CDR3: CASSPPGNYGYTF. The CDR3 nucleotides are TGTGCCAGTAGCCCTCCGGGGAACTATGGCTACACCTTC.

V gene TRBV25-1 combines with J gene TRBJ2-7; 10 bases map to TRBD2. The germline CDR1 and CDR2 sequences are MGHDK and SYGVNS. The junction had 4 bases not matched to a gene; V was cut back by 2 bases and J by 3 bases. The CDR3 extends over 15 amino acids. CDR3 amino acids: CASSEIAGGLYEQYF. In DNA form, the CDR3 reads TGTGCCAGCAGTGAAATAGCGGGGGGCCTCTACGAGCAGTACTTC.

This sequence joins TRBV9 and TRBJ2-5; 7 bases align to TRBD1. The CDR3 loop spans 14 amino acids. The germline V gene has CDR1 SGDLS and CDR2 YYNGEE. V shed 2 bases and J 4 bases; nucleotides not matched to a gene: 5. CDR3 nucleotides: TGTGCCAGCAGCGTTTCAGGGGGATCAGAGACCCAGTACTTC. This gives the protein CASSVSGGSETQYF.

The J gene is TRBJ1-2, the V gene TRBV9, with D hard to call. The length of the CDR3 is 12 residues. From germline, CDR1 is SGDLS and CDR2 YYNGEE. Between the trimmed V and J ends, which lost 0 bases and 7 bases, there was a span of 7 bases. This chain's CDR3 is CASSVGTSGYTF. Written as DNA, the CDR3 is TGTGCCAGCAGCGTAGGGACTAGTGGCTACACCTTC.

The chain links TRBV6-5 to TRBJ1-1, with 7 bases identical to TRBD1. Germline CDR1 reads MNHEY; CDR2 reads SVGAGI. The length of the CDR3 is 14 residues. The trim removed 4 bases at V and 5 bases at J, leaving 7 bases unmatched. The chain's CDR3 is CASSSADRRTEAFF. As DNA, the CDR3 is TGTGCCAGCAGTTCAGCGGACAGGAGAACTGAAGCTTTCTTT.

The V gene is TRBV18, the J gene TRBJ2-7; TRBD1 matches 8 bases. V lost 6 bases and J lost 6; bases outside the gene matches: 1. Germline V lookup: CDR1 KGHSH, CDR2 LQKENI. The CDR3 extends over 11 amino acids. CDR3 nucleotide sequence: TGTGCCAGCTCGACAGGGGCCGAGCAGTACTTC. It codes for CASSTGAEQYF.

This chain uses TRBV28 with TRBJ1-1; D remains ambiguous. This CDR3 spans 15 amino acids. Germline CDR1 reads MDHEN; CDR2 reads SYDVKM. V lost 5 bases, J lost 0 bases, and 13 bases lay in between. This CDR3 is CASSLPYQMNTEAFF. The CDR3 region has the DNA TGTGCCAGCAGTCTCCCCTATCAAATGAACACTGAAGCTTTCTTT.

This chain uses TRBV5-5 with TRBJ1-1; D might be TRBD1 (5 bases). CDR1 is SGHKS and CDR2 is YYEKEE in the germline V gene (reference sequence). V was cut by 4 bases and J by 5 bases, with 15 bases left in between. This CDR3 is 14 amino acids long. CDR3 in amino acids: CASSPSGKGTEAFF. The CDR3 DNA reads as TGTGCCAGCAGCCCATCAGGGAAGGGGACTGAAGCTTTCTTT.